This TCR beta chain stems from a study of T cell responses to AZD1222 COVID-19 vaccine. The protocol was immunoSEQ multiplex PCR, while the TCRdb copy is restricted to in-frame clones and leaves out a portion. The data contain some 170,000 clones, 70% to 90% of them singletons. The CDR3 runs to 14 residues. Germline CDR1 is MNHEY and CDR2 is SVGAGI. V lost 6 bases to trimming and J lost 7 bases, with 15 bases between them. J is TRBJ1-4 and V is TRBV6-5; perhaps TRBD1 as D (5 bases). The receptor's source is an adult who received the MenACWY meningococcal vaccine as a control. Sequences were derived from peripheral blood, sampled 28 days after the second dose of the MenACWY control vaccine. The CDR3 region is CASRRGGGTEKLFF. DNA for the CDR3: TGTGCCAGCAGAAGAGGTGGCGGGACTGAAAAACTGTTTTTT.